These 5 T cell receptor beta chains came from one sample sequenced in a study of T cells in Graves' hyperthyroidism and ophthalmopathy. Template material for amplifying TCR beta CDR3 regions consisted of RNA transcripts. In the first-round RT-PCR of the TCR CDR3, the HTBI primer set was used. TCRdb fed the multiplex PCR reads into MiXCR, producing one record per CDR3 protein. Of approximately 520,000 distinct CDR3 sequences listed, approximately 25% are singletons. Input material: blood. The receptors stem from a woman in her twenties or thirties with Graves' ophthalmopathy.

The chain has TRBV12-3 or TRBV12-4 and TRBJ1-5; D not certain. The CDR3 consists of 15 residues. Trimming took 2 bases from V and 5 from J, leaving 13 bases between them. In DNA, the CDR3 is TGTGCCAGCAGTTTATGGGGTAAAAGTGATCAGCCCCAGCATTTT. This sequence encodes CASSLWGKSDQPQHF.

This clonotype has at least ten counts. CDR3 amino acids: CASSESGAGYTF. CDR3 sequence (DNA): TGTGCCAGCAGTGAGTCAGGGGCGGGCTACACCTTC. The V and J genes are TRBV6-1 and TRBJ1-2; a weak D match, TRBD1 (6 bases). With 3 bases removed from V and 8 bases from J, the gap between germline ends came to 10 bases. There are 12 residues in the CDR3. Germline V gene lookup returns CDR1 MNHNS and CDR2 SASEGT.

This clonotype has a handful of counts. V usage is TRBV2 and J usage is TRBJ2-3, with a tentative D call TRBD2 (6 bases). CDR1 SNHLY and CDR2 FYNNEI come from the germline V gene. V was cut by 3 bases and J by 0 bases, with 16 bases left in between. The CDR3 runs 17 residues. The CDR3 coding sequence is TGTGCCAGCAGTGATGCCCCCGGGGGACTTAGCACAGATACGCAGTATTTT. It encodes CASSDAPGGLSTDTQYF.

This clonotype was observed many times. This chain joins TRBV27 and TRBJ2-7; D not certain. Trimming left V 4 bases short and J 2 bases short, with 9 bases between. The CDR3 length is 13 residues. Germline CDR1 is MNHEY and CDR2 is SMNVEV (reference sequence). In DNA, the CDR3 is TGTGCCAGCAGTTCTACTGGGACCTACGAGCAGTACTTC. Its translation is CASSSTGTYEQYF.

At least ten counts were recorded for this clonotype. This chain connects TRBV10-3 to TRBJ2-5, with D possibly being TRBD1 or TRBD2 (5 bases each). The germline V and J ends were trimmed by 4 bases and 5 bases, with 11 bases remaining between them. Germline V gives CDR1 ENHRY, CDR2 SYGVKD. The CDR3 length is 13 residues. The CDR3 region has the DNA TGTGCCATCAGTGCGGGGCGGTGGGAGACCCAGTACTTC. It is translated as CAISAGRWETQYF.